Listed below are T cell receptor beta chains from one sample, sequenced in a study of technical replicates of blood from several donors. Clones were read by immunoSEQ multiplex PCR, and TCRdb kept only the in-frame ones, dropping some. This sample has about 70,000 clones, with approximately 97% found just once. Input material: T cells isolated from PBMCs. The source of these receptors is a human donor in good health. Each CDR3 is given without its conserved first and last residue. The D gene is left open where the match is weak. Rows give clone size only sometimes, using once, few, many, or a class for an expanded clone.

D: .; size: once; V: TRBV4-1; J: TRBJ2-2; CDR3: ASSQVSGINTGELF
D: .; size: .; V: TRBV5-7; J: TRBJ1-6; CDR3: ASSLATGTRHSPLH
D: .; size: .; V: TRBV6-1; J: TRBJ2-5; CDR3: ASSLKETQY
D: TRBD1; size: .; V: TRBV19; J: TRBJ1-2; CDR3: ASSSLGTGRIEGYT
D: .; size: .; V: TRBV4-1; J: TRBJ1-4; CDR3: ASSQDRLRVANEKLF
D: .; size: .; V: TRBV5-1; J: TRBJ1-6; CDR3: ASSFARDNSPLH
D: .; size: .; V: TRBV5-1; J: TRBJ1-1; CDR3: ASSLGPQGNTEAF
D: TRBD2; size: .; V: TRBV19; J: TRBJ2-7; CDR3: ASRGPGLAGGEQY
D: TRBD1; size: .; V: TRBV11-3; J: TRBJ1-1; CDR3: ASRRQGGTTEAF
D: .; size: .; V: TRBV7-8; J: TRBJ1-1; CDR3: ASSLDRNTEAF
D: .; size: .; V: TRBV7-9; J: TRBJ1-1; CDR3: ASSFTLNTEAF
D: .; size: .; V: TRBV19; J: TRBJ1-1; CDR3: ASSMVLAAEAF
D: .; size: .; V: TRBV28; J: TRBJ1-5; CDR3: ASRGRGIRWENLSNQPQH